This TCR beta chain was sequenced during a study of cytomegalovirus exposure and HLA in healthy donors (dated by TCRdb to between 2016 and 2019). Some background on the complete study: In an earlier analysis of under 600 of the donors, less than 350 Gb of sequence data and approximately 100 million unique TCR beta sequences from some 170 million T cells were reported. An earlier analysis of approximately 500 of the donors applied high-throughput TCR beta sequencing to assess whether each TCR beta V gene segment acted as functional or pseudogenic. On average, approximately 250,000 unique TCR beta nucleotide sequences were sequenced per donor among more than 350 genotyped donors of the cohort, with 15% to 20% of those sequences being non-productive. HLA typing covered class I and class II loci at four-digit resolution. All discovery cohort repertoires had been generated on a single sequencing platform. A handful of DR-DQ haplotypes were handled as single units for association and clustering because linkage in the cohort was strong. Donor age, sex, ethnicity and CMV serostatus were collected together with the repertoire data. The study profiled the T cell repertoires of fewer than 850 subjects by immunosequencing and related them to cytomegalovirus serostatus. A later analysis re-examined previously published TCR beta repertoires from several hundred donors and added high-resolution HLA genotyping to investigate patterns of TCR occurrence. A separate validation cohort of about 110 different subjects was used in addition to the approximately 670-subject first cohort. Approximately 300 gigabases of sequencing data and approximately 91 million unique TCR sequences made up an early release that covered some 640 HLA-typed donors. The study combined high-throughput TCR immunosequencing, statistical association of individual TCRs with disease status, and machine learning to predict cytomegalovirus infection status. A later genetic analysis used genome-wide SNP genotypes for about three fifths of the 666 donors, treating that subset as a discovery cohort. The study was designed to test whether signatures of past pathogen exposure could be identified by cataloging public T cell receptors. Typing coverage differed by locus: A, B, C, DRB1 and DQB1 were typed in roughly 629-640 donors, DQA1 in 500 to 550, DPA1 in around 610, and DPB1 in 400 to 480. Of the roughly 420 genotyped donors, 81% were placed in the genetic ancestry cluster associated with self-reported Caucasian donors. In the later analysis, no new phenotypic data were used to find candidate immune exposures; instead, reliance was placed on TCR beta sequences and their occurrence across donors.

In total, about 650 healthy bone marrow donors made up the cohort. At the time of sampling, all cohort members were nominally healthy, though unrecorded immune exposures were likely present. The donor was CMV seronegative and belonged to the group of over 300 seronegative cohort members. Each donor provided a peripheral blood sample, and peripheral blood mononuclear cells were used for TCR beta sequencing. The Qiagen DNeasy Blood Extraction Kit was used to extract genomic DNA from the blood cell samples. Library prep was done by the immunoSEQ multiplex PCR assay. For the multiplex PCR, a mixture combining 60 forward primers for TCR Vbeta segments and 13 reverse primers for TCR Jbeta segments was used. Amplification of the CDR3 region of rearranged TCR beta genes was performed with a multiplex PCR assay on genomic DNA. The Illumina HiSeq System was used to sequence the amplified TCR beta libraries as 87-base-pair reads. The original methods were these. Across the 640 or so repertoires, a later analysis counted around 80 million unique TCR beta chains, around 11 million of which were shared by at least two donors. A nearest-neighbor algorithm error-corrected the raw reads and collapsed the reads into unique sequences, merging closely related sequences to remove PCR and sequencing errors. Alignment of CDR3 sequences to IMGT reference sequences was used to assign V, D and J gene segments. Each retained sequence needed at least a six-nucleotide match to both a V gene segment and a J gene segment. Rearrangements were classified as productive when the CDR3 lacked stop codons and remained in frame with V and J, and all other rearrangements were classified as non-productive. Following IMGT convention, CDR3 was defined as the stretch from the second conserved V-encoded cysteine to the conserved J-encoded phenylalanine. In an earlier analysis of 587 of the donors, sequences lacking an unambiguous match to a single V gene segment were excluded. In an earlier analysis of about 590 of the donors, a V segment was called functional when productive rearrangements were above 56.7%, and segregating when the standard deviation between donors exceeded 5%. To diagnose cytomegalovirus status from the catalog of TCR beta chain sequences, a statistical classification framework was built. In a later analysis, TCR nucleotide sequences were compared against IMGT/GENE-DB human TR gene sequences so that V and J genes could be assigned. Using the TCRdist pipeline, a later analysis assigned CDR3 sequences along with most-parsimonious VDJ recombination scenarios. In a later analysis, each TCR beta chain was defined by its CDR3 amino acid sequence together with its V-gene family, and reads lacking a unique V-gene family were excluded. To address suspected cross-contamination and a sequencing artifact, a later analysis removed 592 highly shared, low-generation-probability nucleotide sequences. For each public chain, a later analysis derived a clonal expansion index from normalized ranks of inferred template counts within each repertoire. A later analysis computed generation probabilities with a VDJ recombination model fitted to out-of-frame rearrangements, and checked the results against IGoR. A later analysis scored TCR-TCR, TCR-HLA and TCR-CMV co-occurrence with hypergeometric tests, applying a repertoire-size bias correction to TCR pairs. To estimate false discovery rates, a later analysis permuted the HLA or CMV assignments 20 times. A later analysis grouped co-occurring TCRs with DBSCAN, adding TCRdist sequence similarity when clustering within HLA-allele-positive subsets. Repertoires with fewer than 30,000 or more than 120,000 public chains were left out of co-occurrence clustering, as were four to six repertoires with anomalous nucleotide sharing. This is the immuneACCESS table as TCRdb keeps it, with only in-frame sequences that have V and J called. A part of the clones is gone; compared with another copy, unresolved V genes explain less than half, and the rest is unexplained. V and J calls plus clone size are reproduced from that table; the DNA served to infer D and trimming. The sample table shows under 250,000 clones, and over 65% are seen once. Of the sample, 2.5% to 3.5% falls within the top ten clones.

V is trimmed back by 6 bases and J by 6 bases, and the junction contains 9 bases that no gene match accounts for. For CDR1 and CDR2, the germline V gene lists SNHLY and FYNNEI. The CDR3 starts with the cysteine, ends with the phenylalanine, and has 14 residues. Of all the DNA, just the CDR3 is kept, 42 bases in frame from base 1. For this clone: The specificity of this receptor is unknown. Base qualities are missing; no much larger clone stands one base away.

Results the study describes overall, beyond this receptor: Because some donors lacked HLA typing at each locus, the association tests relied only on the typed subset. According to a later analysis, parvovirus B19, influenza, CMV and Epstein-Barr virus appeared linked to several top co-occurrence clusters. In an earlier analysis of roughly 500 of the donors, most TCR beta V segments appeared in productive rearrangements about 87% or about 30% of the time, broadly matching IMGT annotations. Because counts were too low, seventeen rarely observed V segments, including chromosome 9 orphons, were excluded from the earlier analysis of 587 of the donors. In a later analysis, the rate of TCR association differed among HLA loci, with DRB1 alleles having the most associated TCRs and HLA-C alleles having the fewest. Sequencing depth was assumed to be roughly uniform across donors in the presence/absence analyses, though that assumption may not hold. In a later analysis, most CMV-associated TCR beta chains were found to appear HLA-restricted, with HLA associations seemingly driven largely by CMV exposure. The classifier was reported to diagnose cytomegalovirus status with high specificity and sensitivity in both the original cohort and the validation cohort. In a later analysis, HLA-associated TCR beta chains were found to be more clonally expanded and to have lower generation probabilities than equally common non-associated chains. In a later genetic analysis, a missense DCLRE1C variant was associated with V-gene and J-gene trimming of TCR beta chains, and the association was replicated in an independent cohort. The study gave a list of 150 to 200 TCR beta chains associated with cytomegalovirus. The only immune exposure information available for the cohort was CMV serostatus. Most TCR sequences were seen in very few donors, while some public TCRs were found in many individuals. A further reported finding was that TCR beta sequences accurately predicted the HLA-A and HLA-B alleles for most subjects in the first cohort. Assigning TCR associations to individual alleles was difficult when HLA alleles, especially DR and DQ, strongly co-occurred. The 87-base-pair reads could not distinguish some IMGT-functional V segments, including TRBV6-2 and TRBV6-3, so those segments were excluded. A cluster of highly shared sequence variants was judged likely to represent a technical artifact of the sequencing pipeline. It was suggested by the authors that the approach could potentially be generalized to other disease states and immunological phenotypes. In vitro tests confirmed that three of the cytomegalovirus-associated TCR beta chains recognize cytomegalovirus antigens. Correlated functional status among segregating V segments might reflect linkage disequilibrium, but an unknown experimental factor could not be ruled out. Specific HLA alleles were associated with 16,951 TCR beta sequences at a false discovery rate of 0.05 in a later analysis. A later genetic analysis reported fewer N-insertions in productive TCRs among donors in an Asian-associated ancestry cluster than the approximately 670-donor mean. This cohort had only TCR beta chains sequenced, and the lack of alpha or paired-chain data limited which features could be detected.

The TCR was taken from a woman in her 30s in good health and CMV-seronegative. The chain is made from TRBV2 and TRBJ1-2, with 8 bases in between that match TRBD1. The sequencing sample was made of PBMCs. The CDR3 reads CASSLTGVGDGYTF. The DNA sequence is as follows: TGTGCCAGCAGCCTGACAGGGGTGGGCGATGGCTACACCTTC. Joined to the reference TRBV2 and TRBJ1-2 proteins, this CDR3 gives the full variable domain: EPEVTQTPSHQVTQMGQEVILRCVPISNHLYFYWYRQILGQKVEFLVSFYNNEISEKSEIFDDQFSVERPDGSNFTLKIRSTKLEDSAMYFCASSLTGVGDGYTFGSGTRLTVV.